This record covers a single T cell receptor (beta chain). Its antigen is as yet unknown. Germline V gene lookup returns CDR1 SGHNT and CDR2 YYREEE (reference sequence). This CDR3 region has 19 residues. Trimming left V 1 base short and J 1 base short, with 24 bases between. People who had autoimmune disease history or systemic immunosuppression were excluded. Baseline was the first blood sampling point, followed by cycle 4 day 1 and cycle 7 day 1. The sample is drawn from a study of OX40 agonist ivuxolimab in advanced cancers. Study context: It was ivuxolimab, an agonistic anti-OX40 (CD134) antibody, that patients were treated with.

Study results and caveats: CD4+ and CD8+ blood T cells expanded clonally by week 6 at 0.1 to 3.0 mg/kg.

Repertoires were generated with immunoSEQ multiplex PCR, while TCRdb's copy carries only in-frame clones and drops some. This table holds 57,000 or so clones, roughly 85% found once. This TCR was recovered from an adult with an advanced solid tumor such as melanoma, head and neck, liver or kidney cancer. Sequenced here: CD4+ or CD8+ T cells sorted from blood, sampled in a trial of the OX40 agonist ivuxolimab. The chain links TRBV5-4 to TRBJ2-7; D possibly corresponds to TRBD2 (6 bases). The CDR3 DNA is TGTGCCAGCAGCTTGTATACGGGAGTCTTCCGATCTAGGTCCTACGAGCAGTACTTC. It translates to CASSLYTGVFRSRSYEQYF.